These 19 T cell receptor beta chains came from one sample sequenced in a study of T cells in Graves' hyperthyroidism and ophthalmopathy. Researchers amplified the TCR beta CDR3 regions from RNA transcripts. Researchers ran a first-round RT-PCR on the TCR CDR3 using the HTBI primer set. MiXCR was run by TCRdb on the multiplex PCR reads, yielding one entry per CDR3 protein. Of a few hundred thousand distinct CDR3 sequences in the sample, 40% to 55% were seen once. Sequenced: peripheral blood or thyroid tissue (not recorded which). The receptors stem from an adult woman with Graves' disease, either hyperthyroidism or ophthalmopathy (not recorded which).

This clonotype was observed many times. CDR3 nucleotides: TGTGCCAGCAGTTTCGGCAGCCTAAACACTGAAGCTTTCTTT. Translating gives CASSFGSLNTEAFF. The chain combines TRBV12-3 or TRBV12-4 with TRBJ1-1; D gene ambiguous. V was cut by 3 bases and J by 2 bases, with 10 bases left in between. The CDR3 contains 14 residues.

This clonotype was observed once. The J gene is TRBJ1-2, the V gene TRBV5-1; unclear D gene. Per germline, CDR1 SGHRS and CDR2 YFSETQ. CDR3 size: 15 residues. V was trimmed by 0 bases and J by 4 bases, leaving 13 bases between them. The CDR3 protein is CASSLDPVPVYGYTF. The CDR3 nucleotides are TGCGCCAGCAGCTTGGACCCTGTACCCGTCTATGGCTACACCTTC.

A remark on this clonotype: A much more abundant neighbour one base away suggests this may be a read error. The chain employs TRBV7-6 and TRBJ1-5; D gene unclear. The CDR3 extends over 13 amino acids. Germline CDR1 SGHVS, CDR2 FNYEAQ. The CDR3 loop reads CPSSFSDEEPQHF. The CDR3 DNA reads as TGTCCCAGCAGCTTTTCCGACGAAGAGCCCCAGCATTTT.

This rearrangement joins TRBV28 to TRBJ1-2, with D possibly being TRBD1 (5 bases). The CDR3 is 15 residues long. Trimming took off 7 bases at V and 0 bases at J, with 15 bases between the two ends. Germline values: CDR1 MDHEN, CDR2 SYDVKM. DNA of the CDR3: TGTGCCAGCACCGGACGGGGGAGTCCTAACTATGGCTACACCTTC. Translating gives CASTGRGSPNYGYTF.

This clonotype was observed at least ten times. The CDR3 DNA sequence: TGTGCCACCCAAAGGAGCTTCCTAAACGGGCAGCCCCAGCATTTT. Its translation: CATQRSFLNGQPQHF. The J gene is TRBJ1-5, the V gene TRBV6-5; no definite D call. CDR3 length: 15 amino acids. Germline values: CDR1 MNHEY, CDR2 SVGAGI. V was cut by 10 bases and J by 7 bases, with 23 bases left in between.

The rearrangement uses TRBV19 and TRBJ2-6, with D possibly called TRBD1 or TRBD2 (5 bases each). V lost 7 bases to trimming and J lost 3 bases, with 13 bases between them. The CDR3 totals 15 residues. Looked up from germline, CDR1 is LNHDA and CDR2 is SQIVND (reference sequence). CDR3: CASMKRGGGANVLTF. The CDR3 DNA is TGTGCCAGTATGAAGAGGGGTGGTGGGGCCAACGTCCTGACTTTC.

This chain links TRBV7-9 with TRBJ2-5, with 11 positions matching TRBD2. This CDR3 region has 14 residues. CDR1 is SEHNR and CDR2 is FQNEAQ in the germline V gene (reference sequence). V was pared by 6 bases and J by 7 bases, with 7 bases of the junction left unmatched. This CDR3 is CASSGGTSGGTQYF. In DNA form, the CDR3 reads TGTGCCAGCAGTGGGGGGACTAGCGGTGGGACCCAGTACTTC.

J is TRBJ1-5 and V is TRBV7-2, with D uncertain. In germline, CDR1 is SGHTA, CDR2 FQGNSA. The CDR3 spans 14 residues. Trimming shortened V by 5 bases and J by 5 bases, and 13 bases separated the two germline ends. In nucleotides, the CDR3 is TGTGCCAGCAGCCAGGAGCTCCAGGATCAGCCCCAGCATTTT. It encodes CASSQELQDQPQHF.

The table lists this clonotype with many counts. The chain's CDR3 is CSARDKGGPEAFF. Here the CDR3 DNA reads TGCAGTGCTAGAGATAAGGGAGGTCCTGAAGCTTTCTTT. This sequence joins TRBV20-1 and TRBJ1-1; no definite D call. In germline, CDR1 is DFQATT, CDR2 SNEGSKA (reference sequence). The V end lost 0 bases, the J end lost 6 bases, and 11 bases lay between the germline ends. The CDR3 loop spans 13 amino acids.

The chain combines TRBV7-9 with TRBJ2-7; 10 nucleotides line up with TRBD1. V lost 5 bases, J lost 8 bases, and 15 bases stayed unmatched. From germline, CDR1 is SEHNR and CDR2 FQNEAQ (reference sequence). This CDR3 spans 16 amino acids. DNA of the CDR3: TGTGCCAGCAGCGCCGCGACAGGGGGCGTAACGATGCAGCAGTACTTC. Protein sequence: CASSAATGGVTMQQYF.

This clonotype was observed a few times. The rearrangement uses TRBV10-3 and TRBJ2-5; 7 bases agree with TRBD2. V lost 3 bases to trimming and J lost 9 bases; unmatched junction nucleotides: 7. The germline V gene encodes CDR1 ENHRY and CDR2 SYGVKD. The length of the CDR3 is 13 residues. The CDR3 region is CAISETGGRAQYF. CDR3 nucleotide sequence: TGTGCCATCAGTGAAACGGGGGGAAGGGCCCAGTACTTC.

DNA for the CDR3: TGTGCCATCGCAGGGACAGGGGAGTACGAGCAGTACTTC. Encoded protein: CAIAGTGEYEQYF. The J gene is TRBJ2-7, the V gene TRBV10-3; 10 nucleotides agree with TRBD1. Looked up from germline, CDR1 is ENHRY and CDR2 is SYGVKD. The CDR3 is 13 amino acids. The V gene end was trimmed by 8 bases and the J gene end by 4 bases; junction bases not matched to a gene: 5.

The chain is built from TRBV19 and TRBJ1-1, with D unresolved. The CDR3 contains 12 residues. The germline CDR1 and CDR2 sequences are LNHDA and SQIVND (reference sequence). The V and J ends lost 3 bases and 10 bases respectively, with 12 bases between them. CDR3 sequence: CASSMGGSGAFF. The CDR3 DNA sequence: TGTGCCAGTAGTATGGGAGGCTCGGGAGCTTTCTTT.

This chain uses TRBV4-2 with TRBJ2-5; D is possibly TRBD2 (5 bases). The V end lost 2 bases, the J end lost 4 bases, and 11 bases lay between the germline ends. CDR1 LGHNA and CDR2 YNFKEQ come from the germline V gene. CDR3 length: 14 amino acids. DNA for the CDR3: TGTGCCAGCAGCCAAAATACTAGATCAGAGACCCAGTACTTC. Translating it yields CASSQNTRSETQYF.

This clonotype has just a few counts. The V call is TRBV20-1, the J call TRBJ2-5, with TRBD2 matching over 9 bases. The germline gives CDR1 DFQATT, CDR2 SNEGSKA (reference sequence). Trimming took 6 bases from V and 5 from J; bases not matched to a gene: 10. The CDR3 runs 14 residues. CDR3 nucleotide sequence: TGCAGTGCCCTTAGCGGGAGATCATTGGAGACCCAGTACTTC. The encoded protein is CSALSGRSLETQYF.

This sequence joins TRBV15 and TRBJ1-1; a weak D match, TRBD1 (5 bases). Germline values: CDR1 LNHNV, CDR2 YYDKDF (reference sequence). Trimming cost V 3 bases and J 4 bases, with 18 bases left between them. This CDR3 has 16 amino acids. CDR3 amino acids: CATSSSGGLGLTEAFF. The CDR3 coding sequence is TGTGCCACCAGCAGCTCCGGGGGGTTGGGGCTCACTGAAGCTTTCTTT.

Points on this clonotype: The CDR3 end shows no conserved phenylalanine or tryptophan, and so a read error is likely. No DNA is shown, since the ends of the CDR3 on it are uncertain; the CDR3 is the one TCRdb lists. This chain joins TRBV7-9 and TRBJ1-2. Germline CDR1 and CDR2: SEHNR and FQNEAQ (reference sequence). The CDR3 is 11 residues long, counting both termini. CDR3 sequence reads: CASSSRLAPSY.

This chain joins TRBV7-2 and TRBJ1-1; D not resolved. This CDR3 contains 15 residues. CDR1 and CDR2 (germline): SGHTA, FQGNSA. V was trimmed by 4 bases and J by 1 base, leaving 13 bases between them. CDR3 amino acids: CASSSAPNRNTEAFF. CDR3 sequence (DNA): TGTGCCAGCAGCTCCGCCCCAAACAGGAACACTGAAGCTTTCTTT.

The gene calls are TRBV29-1 and TRBJ2-2; 13 positions agree with TRBD2. Germline CDR1 and CDR2: SQVTM and ANQGSEA. V dropped 7 bases and J dropped 8; count of bases not matched to a gene: 7. The CDR3 covers 14 residues. CDR3 bases: TGCAGCGCAATAGGGACTAGCGGGATTGGGGAGCTGTTTTTT. Protein sequence: CSAIGTSGIGELFF.